This TCR beta chain came from a study of blood T cell repertoires in COVID-19 (TCRdb year 2020). Context from the whole study: The collaborator samples originated in the United States, Italy and Spain and spanned the acute and convalescent phases of COVID-19. The material from the prospective study consisted of cDNA or gDNA derived from T cells, B-cell-depleted T cells, or PBMCs. Subjects who had been exposed to COVID-19, were actively infected with it, or had recovered from it provided the deeply sampled blood TCRbeta repertoires that made up the dataset. A freely available public database, intended as a resource for researchers studying the immune response to SARS-CoV-2, is where the repertoires were released. Samples were obtained from the ongoing ImmuneRACE study (first 160 participants) and from 1,000 to 1,500 subjects provided by 6 global collaborators. The sample metadata nearly always contained a de-identified subject ID, COVID-19 status, age in years and sex. HLA class I and class II types, where available, came from metadata supplied by the sample provider rather than from assay-based typing.

Another Seattle source contributed samples from volunteer blood donors who had recovered from COVID-19. Whole blood was collected in K2EDTA tubes by collaborating institutions according to the institutions' own protocols. Collaborator samples were shipped for TCRbeta analysis as frozen whole blood, isolated PBMCs, or DNA extracted from either sample type. Of note for this clone: Its antigen is still unknown. There are no base qualities to consult, and no much larger clone falls within one base.

General conclusions and limits of the study: Clinical and demographic metadata were provided uncurated, with the amount varying by source and participant.

TCRbeta CDR3 regions were amplified from genomic DNA by means of the immunoSEQ Assay, a bias-controlled multiplex PCR. Per the authors' processing: Within the assay, amplification of reference gene primers was used to estimate how many nucleated cells each sample contained. Sequence reads were collapsed and filtered to measure the absolute abundance of every unique TCRbeta CDR3 rearrangement. Productive Simpson clonality was computed per sample as the square root of Simpson's diversity index over productive rearrangements. TCRdb limited this immuneACCESS table to in-frame rearrangements with V and J called. A share of clones is missing; checked studies link under half to unresolved V genes, and the rest is unexplained. The DNA gave D and trimming, while V, J and clone size come from that table. For this sample the table gives around 270,000 clones, of which less than 90% were detected only once. In total, the top ten clones hold about 4.1% of the sample.

The CDR3 goes from the cysteine to the phenylalanine over 16 residues. Solely the CDR3 DNA is kept, with 48 bases framed from the first base. Via the germline V gene, CDR1 is MNHEY and CDR2 SVGAGI. Trimming takes 0 bases from V and 4 bases from J, and the germline ends sit 12 bases apart. Material for sequencing was peripheral blood. The source is a man aged 60-69 years who had recovered from COVID-19. The rearranged chain carries TRBV6-5 and TRBJ1-4; TRBD1 is a weak D gene call, 5 bases matching. The CDR3 loop reads CASSYSWAGHNEKLFF. The sequenced DNA is TGTGCCAGCAGTTACTCGTGGGCAGGGCATAATGAAAAACTGTTTTTT.